A single TCR beta chain is shown here with its context. Its target is not known. This specimen comes from a study of cytotoxic CD8 clonotypes in ibrutinib-treated CLL. Overall study context: Response samples were taken after a median of around 11 months on treatment, range 6 to 36.

Notes on the study in general: Clonality went up at the time of ibrutinib response, stayed stable in sustained remission, and later dropped back toward its baseline level at progression.

The targeted sequencing depth was 1 in 200,000 to 1 in 1 million T cells. The table came from immunoSEQ multiplex PCR; TCRdb's copy has only in-frame clones and leaves some out. The table lists about 45,000 clones, around 70% of them singletons. Germline V gene lookup returns CDR1 MNHEY and CDR2 SVGAGI. V gave up 6 bases and J gave up 2 bases, with 13 bases separating them. The CDR3 covers 14 residues. The rearrangement links TRBV6-5 to TRBJ1-1, with D hard to call. This sample comprised PBMCs, obtained after 12 months of ibrutinib treatment. This receptor was obtained from a human donor with chronic lymphocytic leukemia. The CDR3 nucleotides read TGTGCCAGCAGCCCCAGGCGGGCTAACACTGAAGCTTTCTTT. This encodes CASSPRRANTEAFF.